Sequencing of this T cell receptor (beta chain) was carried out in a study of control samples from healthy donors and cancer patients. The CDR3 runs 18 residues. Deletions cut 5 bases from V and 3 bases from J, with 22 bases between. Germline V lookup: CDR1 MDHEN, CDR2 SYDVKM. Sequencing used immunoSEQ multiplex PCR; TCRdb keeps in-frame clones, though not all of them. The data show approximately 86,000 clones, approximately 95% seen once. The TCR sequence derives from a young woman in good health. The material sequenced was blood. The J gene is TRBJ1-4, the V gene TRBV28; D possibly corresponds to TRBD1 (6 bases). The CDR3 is CASSPSGVSTGANEKLFF. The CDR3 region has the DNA TGTGCCAGCAGTCCCTCAGGGGTATCAACTGGAGCTAATGAAAAACTGTTTTTT.